One sample yielded the 2 T cell receptor beta chains listed below, sequenced in a study of T cells in localized non-small cell lung cancer (dated by TCRdb to the early 2020s). Library creation used the immunoSEQ multiplex PCR assay. TCRdb limited this immuneACCESS table to in-frame rearrangements with V and J called. A share of clones is missing; checked studies link under half to unresolved V genes, and the rest is unexplained. A total of 90,000 or so clones appear in this sample, over 80% of them only once. Around 15% of the sample belongs to the ten largest clones. Material: peripheral blood, obtained before any cancer treatment. These receptor sequences come from a man aged 35-75 years with stage I squamous cell lung carcinoma.

This clone was detected only once. The V call is TRBV7-8, the J call TRBJ2-7; tentatively, D is TRBD1 or TRBD2 (5 bases each). Deletions cut 1 base from V and 7 bases from J, with 11 bases between. The CDR3 consists of 13 residues. From germline, CDR1 is SGHVS and CDR2 FQNEAQ. CDR3 nucleotide sequence: TGTGCCAGCAGCTTAGGGGGGAATGGTGAGCAGTACTTC. Residues: CASSLGGNGEQYF.

The CDR3 reads CASSLGSGVRDTQYF. CDR3 DNA: TGCGCCAGCAGCTTGGGAAGCGGGGTTCGGGATACGCAGTATTTT. V usage is TRBV5-1 and J usage is TRBJ2-3; 7 bases are shared with TRBD2. This CDR3 comprises 15 residues. Germline V lookup: CDR1 SGHRS, CDR2 YFSETQ. With V trimmed by 0 bases and J by 6 bases, 7 bases remained unmatched.